This T cell receptor (beta chain) was captured in a study of blood T cell repertoires in COVID-19. At the level of the study: PBMCs, B-cell-depleted T cells, or T cells were the source of the cDNA or gDNA that made up the material.

Only in-frame clones appear in the TCRdb table, and some are missing; sequencing was by immunoSEQ multiplex PCR. Among a few hundred thousand clones listed, roughly 84% were seen once. Germline V gene data show CDR1 as SGHNT and CDR2 as YENEEA. Germline trimming cut 5 bases from V and 4 bases from J; bases unmatched to any gene: 10. CDR3 length equals 16 residues. The chain is built from TRBV11-3 and TRBJ2-2; 7 bases map to TRBD1. The TCR sequence derives from a woman over 75 with active or convalescent COVID-19. Sequencing input: peripheral blood. The chain's CDR3 is CASSPHSGTVTGELFF. Written as DNA, the CDR3 is TGTGCCAGCAGCCCCCACTCCGGGACAGTCACCGGGGAGCTGTTTTTT. The full variable domain, its missing parts supplied by reference TRBV11-3 and TRBJ2-2, is EAGVVQSPRYKIIEKKQPVAFWCNPISGHNTLYWYLQNLGQGPELLIRYENEEAVDDSQLPKDRFSAERLKGVDSTLKIQPAELGDSAVYLCASSPHSGTVTGELFFGEGSRLTVL.